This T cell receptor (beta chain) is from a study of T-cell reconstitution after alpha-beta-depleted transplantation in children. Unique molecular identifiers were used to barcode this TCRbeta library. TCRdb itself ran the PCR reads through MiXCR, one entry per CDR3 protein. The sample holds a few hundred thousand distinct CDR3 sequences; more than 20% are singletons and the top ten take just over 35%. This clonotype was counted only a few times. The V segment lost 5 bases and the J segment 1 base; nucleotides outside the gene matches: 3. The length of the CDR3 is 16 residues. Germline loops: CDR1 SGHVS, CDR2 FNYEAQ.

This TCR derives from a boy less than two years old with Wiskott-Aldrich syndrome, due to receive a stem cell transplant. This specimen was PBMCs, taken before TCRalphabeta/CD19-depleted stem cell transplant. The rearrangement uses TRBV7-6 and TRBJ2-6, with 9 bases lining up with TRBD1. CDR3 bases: TGTGCCAGCAGCGCTGACAGGGGGTCTGGGGCCAACGTCCTGACTTTC. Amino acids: CASSADRGSGANVLTF.